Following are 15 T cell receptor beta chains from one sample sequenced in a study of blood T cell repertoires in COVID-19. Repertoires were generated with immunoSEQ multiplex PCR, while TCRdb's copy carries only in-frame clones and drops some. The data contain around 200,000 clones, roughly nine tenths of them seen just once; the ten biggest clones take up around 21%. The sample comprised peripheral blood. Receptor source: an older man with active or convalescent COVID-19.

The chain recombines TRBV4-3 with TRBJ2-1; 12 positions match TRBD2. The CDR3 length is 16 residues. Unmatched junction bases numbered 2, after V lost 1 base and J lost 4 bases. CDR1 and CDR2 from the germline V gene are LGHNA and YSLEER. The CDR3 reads CASSQAGTSGYNEQFF. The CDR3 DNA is TGCGCCAGCAGCCAAGCGGGGACTAGCGGGTACAATGAGCAGTTCTTC.

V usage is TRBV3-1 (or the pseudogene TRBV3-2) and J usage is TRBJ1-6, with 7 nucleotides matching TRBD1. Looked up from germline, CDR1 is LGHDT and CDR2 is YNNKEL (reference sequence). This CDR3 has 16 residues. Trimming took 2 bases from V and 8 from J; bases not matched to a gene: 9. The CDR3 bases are TGTGCCAGCAGCCAACGGACAGGCCGCCACGATTCACCCCTCCACTTT. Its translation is CASSQRTGRHDSPLHF.

The DNA of the CDR3 is TGTGCCAGCTCACCCACGAGCCGAGGGGACAACAATTCACCCCTCCACTTT. This codes for CASSPTSRGDNNSPLHF. V is TRBV18 and J is TRBJ1-6, with a tentative D call TRBD1 (6 bases). The CDR3 extends over 17 amino acids. Germline V gives CDR1 KGHSH, CDR2 LQKENI. V lost 3 bases and J 7 bases, leaving 19 bases between the germline ends.

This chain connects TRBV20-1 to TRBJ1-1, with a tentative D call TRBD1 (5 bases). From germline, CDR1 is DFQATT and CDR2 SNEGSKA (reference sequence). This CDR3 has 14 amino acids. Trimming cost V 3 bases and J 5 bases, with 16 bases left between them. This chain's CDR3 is CSASEHRWGTEAFF. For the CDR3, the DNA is TGCAGTGCTAGTGAACACAGGTGGGGAACTGAAGCTTTCTTT.

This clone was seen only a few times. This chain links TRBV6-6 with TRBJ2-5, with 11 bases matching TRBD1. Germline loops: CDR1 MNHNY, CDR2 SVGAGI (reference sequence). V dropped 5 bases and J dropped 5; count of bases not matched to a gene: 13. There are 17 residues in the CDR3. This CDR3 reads CASSLGQGARSRETQYF. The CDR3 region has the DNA TGTGCCAGCAGTCTTGGACAGGGGGCGAGGTCGAGGGAGACCCAGTACTTC.

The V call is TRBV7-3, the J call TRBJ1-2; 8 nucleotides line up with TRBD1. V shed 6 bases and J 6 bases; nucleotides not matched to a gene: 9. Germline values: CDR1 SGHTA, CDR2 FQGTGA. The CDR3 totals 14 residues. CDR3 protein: CASSLTGTGDGYTF. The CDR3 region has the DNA TGTGCCAGCAGTTTGACCGGGACAGGAGATGGCTACACCTTC.

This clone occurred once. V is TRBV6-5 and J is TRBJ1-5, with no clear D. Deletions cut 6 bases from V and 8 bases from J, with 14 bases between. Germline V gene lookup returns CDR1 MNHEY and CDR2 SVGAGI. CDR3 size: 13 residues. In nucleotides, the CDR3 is TGTGCCAGCAGGCCTTACGGAGCCGAGCCCCAGCATTTT. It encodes CASRPYGAEPQHF.

The chain's CDR3 is CASSKTSGIHEQYF. CDR3 DNA: TGTGCCAGCAGCAAGACTAGCGGGATCCACGAGCAGTACTTC. The chain carries TRBV6-6 and TRBJ2-7, with 11 positions matching TRBD2. V shed 6 bases, J shed 5 bases, and the junction held 6 bases outside the gene matches. Germline CDR1 MNHNY, CDR2 SVGAGI (reference sequence). This CDR3 has 14 residues.

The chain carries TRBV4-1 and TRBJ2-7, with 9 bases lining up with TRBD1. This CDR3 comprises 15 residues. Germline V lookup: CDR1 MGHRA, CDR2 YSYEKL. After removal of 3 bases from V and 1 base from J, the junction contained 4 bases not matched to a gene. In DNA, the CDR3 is TGCGCCAGCAGCCATGGACAGGGGAGTTCCTACGAGCAGTACTTC. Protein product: CASSHGQGSSYEQYF.

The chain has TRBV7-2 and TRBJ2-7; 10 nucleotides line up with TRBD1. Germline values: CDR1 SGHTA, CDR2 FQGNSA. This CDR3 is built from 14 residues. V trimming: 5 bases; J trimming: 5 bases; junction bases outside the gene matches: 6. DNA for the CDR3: TGTGCCAGCAGCCCCCTCGGGACAGGGGACGAGCAGTACTTC. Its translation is CASSPLGTGDEQYF.

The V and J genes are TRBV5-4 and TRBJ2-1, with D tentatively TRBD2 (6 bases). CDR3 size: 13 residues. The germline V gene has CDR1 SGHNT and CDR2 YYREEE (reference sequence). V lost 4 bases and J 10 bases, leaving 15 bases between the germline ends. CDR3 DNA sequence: TGTGCCAGCAGCAATGGAGGGTGGGGCGAGCAGTTCTTC. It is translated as CASSNGGWGEQFF.

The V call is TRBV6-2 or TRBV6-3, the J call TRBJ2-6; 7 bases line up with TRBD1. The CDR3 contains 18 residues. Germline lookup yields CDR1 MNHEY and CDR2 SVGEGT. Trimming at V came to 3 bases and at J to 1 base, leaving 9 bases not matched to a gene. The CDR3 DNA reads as TGTGCCAGCAGTTATAGGACAGGCGCCTTATCTGGGGCCAACGTCCTGACTTTC. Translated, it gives CASSYRTGALSGANVLTF.

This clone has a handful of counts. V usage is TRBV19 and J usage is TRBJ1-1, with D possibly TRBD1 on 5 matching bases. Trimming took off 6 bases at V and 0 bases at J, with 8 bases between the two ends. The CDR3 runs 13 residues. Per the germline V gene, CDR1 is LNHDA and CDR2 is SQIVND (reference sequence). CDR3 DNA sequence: TGTGCCAGTAGGACAGAGATGAACACTGAAGCTTTCTTT. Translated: CASRTEMNTEAFF.

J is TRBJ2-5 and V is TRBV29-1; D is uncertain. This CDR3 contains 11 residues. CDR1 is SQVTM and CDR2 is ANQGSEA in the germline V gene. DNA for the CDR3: TGCATCTTTACAGATCAAGAGACCCAGTACTTC. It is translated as CIFTDQETQYF. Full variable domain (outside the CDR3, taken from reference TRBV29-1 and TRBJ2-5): SAVISQKPSRDICQRGTSLTIQCQVDSQVTMMFWYRQQPGQSLTLIATANQGSEATYESGFVIDKFPISRPNLTFSTLTVSNMSPEDSSIYLCIFTDQETQYFGPGTRLLVL.

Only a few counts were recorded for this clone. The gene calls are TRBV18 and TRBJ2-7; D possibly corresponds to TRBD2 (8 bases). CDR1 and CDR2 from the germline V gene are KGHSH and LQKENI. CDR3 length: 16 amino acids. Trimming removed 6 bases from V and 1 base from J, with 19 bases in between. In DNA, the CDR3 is TGTGCCAGCTCGCCAGGGCGGGGGGACAGATCCTACGAGCAGTACTTC. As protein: CASSPGRGDRSYEQYF.